Listed here are 25 T cell receptor beta chains from one sample, sequenced in a study of cytomegalovirus exposure and HLA in healthy donors. Only in-frame clones appear in the TCRdb table, and some are missing; sequencing was by immunoSEQ multiplex PCR. The table shows about 280,000 clones, with 70% to 90% occurring only once. The sequenced sample was PBMCs. The receptors shown here come from a young woman in good health and CMV-seronegative.

V gene TRBV9 combines with J gene TRBJ2-2; 9 bases agree with TRBD2. Trimming took 4 bases from V and 1 from J; bases not matched to a gene: 11. The CDR3 has 18 amino acids. Looked up from germline, CDR1 is SGDLS and CDR2 is YYNGEE. For the CDR3, the DNA is TGTGCCAGCAGCTTCACTCTAGCGGGACTGGGGAACACCGGGGAGCTGTTTTTT. Translation: CASSFTLAGLGNTGELFF.

The chain carries TRBV11-3 and TRBJ2-7; TRBD2 matches at 7 bases. Germline V gene sequence: CDR1 SGHNT, CDR2 YENEEA. The V segment lost 5 bases and the J segment 12 bases; nucleotides outside the gene matches: 7. This CDR3 comprises 11 residues. Here the CDR3 DNA reads TGTGCCAGCAGCGGGGAGGGCCCACTGTACTTC. Amino acid sequence: CASSGEGPLYF.

This chain connects TRBV28 to TRBJ1-2; possibly TRBD1 for D (5 bases). The CDR3 totals 16 residues. CDR1 MDHEN and CDR2 SYDVKM come from the germline V gene. V gave up 0 bases and J gave up 6 bases, with 17 bases separating them. The CDR3 DNA reads as TGTGCCAGCAGTTTATGGAGGACAAGAATGTATCATGGCTACACCTTC. Its translation: CASSLWRTRMYHGYTF.

A single count supports this clone. The CDR3 is CASSLEPSGNEQFF. As DNA, the CDR3 is TGCGCCAGCAGCTTGGAGCCTAGTGGCAATGAGCAGTTCTTC. The chain combines TRBV5-1 with TRBJ2-1, with D hard to call. V lost 0 bases to trimming and J lost 6 bases, with 10 bases between them. The CDR3 totals 14 residues. Germline V gene lookup returns CDR1 SGHRS and CDR2 YFSETQ.

This clone was detected once. The rearrangement joins TRBV9 to TRBJ1-2; D is unclear. Germline lookup yields CDR1 SGDLS and CDR2 YYNGEE. Deletions cut 2 bases from V and 6 bases from J, with 8 bases between. The CDR3 loop spans 12 amino acids. CDR3 sequence (DNA): TGTGCCAGCAGCGTCTCCAGGAATGGCTACACCTTC. Amino acids: CASSVSRNGYTF.

As concerns this clone: Other nucleotide sequences in the sample specify the same CDR3. V and J are TRBV7-3 and TRBJ2-5; D remains unclear. From germline, CDR1 is SGHTA and CDR2 FQGTGA. V gave up 0 bases and J gave up 2 bases, with 4 bases separating them. This CDR3 is built from 13 residues. DNA for the CDR3: TGTGCCAGCAGCTTAACCCGGCAAGAGACCCAGTACTTC. Residues: CASSLTRQETQYF. The full variable domain, rest sourced from reference TRBV7-3 and TRBJ2-5, is GAGVSQTPSNKVTEKGKYVELRCDPISGHTALYWYRQSLGQGPEFLIYFQGTGAADDSGLPNDRFFAVRPEGSVSTLKIQRTERGDSAVYLCASSLTRQETQYFGPGTRLLVL.

The chain recombines TRBV2 with TRBJ2-7; 7 bases map to TRBD2. Trimming cost V 2 bases and J 3 bases; bases outside gene matches: 7. The CDR3 has 15 amino acids. The germline gives CDR1 SNHLY, CDR2 FYNNEI. CDR3 residues: CASSEMGGELYEQYF. CDR3 nucleotide sequence: TGTGCCAGCAGTGAAATGGGGGGGGAACTCTACGAGCAGTACTTC. Drawing the rest from reference TRBV2 and TRBJ2-7, the complete variable domain is EPEVTQTPSHQVTQMGQEVILRCVPISNHLYFYWYRQILGQKVEFLVSFYNNEISEKSEIFDDQFSVERPDGSNFTLKIRSTKLEDSAMYFCASSEMGGELYEQYFGPGTRLTVT.

The gene calls are TRBV11-2 and TRBJ2-7; the D is unclear. The CDR3 is made up of 12 amino acids. Germline CDR1 SGHAT, CDR2 FQNNGV. The V end lost 1 base, the J end lost 7 bases, and 8 bases lay between the germline ends. The CDR3 sequence is CASSLVHVEQYF. CDR3 in DNA: TGTGCCAGCAGCTTAGTCCATGTGGAGCAGTACTTC.

This chain uses TRBV9 with TRBJ2-5; 11 bases are a match to TRBD2. The CDR3 totals 18 residues. V was clipped by 1 base and J by 5 bases; unmatched bases: 13. Looked up from germline, CDR1 is SGDLS and CDR2 is YYNGEE. The CDR3 here is CASSVSPSGRRREETQYF. In nucleotides, the CDR3 is TGTGCCAGCAGCGTAAGCCCTAGCGGGAGGCGACGTGAGGAGACCCAGTACTTC.

The chain employs TRBV28 and TRBJ1-5, with TRBD1 matching 7 bases. There are 14 residues in the CDR3. The trim removed 5 bases at V and 5 bases at J, leaving 6 bases unmatched. Germline V CDR1 and CDR2: MDHEN, SYDVKM. The CDR3 DNA sequence: TGTGCCAGCAGTGTCGGGACAGAATATCAGCCCCAGCATTTT. It encodes CASSVGTEYQPQHF. The full variable domain, with the rest looked up from reference TRBV28 and TRBJ1-5, is DVKVTQSSRYLVKRTGEKVFLECVQDMDHENMFWYRQDPGLGLRLIYFSYDVKMKEKGDIPEGYSVSREKKERFSLILESASTNQTSMYLCASSVGTEYQPQHFGDGTRLSIL.

The V gene is TRBV7-2, the J gene TRBJ2-7; 10 bases fit TRBD1. The CDR3 covers 15 residues. The germline CDR1 and CDR2 sequences are SGHTA and FQGNSA. The ends lost 5 bases at V and 1 base at J; junction bases unmatched: 5. The CDR3 bases are TGTGCCAGCAGCCAGGACAGGGGGGCATCCTACGAGCAGTACTTC. As protein: CASSQDRGASYEQYF.

The rearrangement joins TRBV5-4 to TRBJ1-6, with TRBD1 as a possible D gene (6 bases). This CDR3 has 14 residues. Germline-derived CDR1 and CDR2 are SGHNT and YYREEE (reference sequence). V lost 2 bases and J 5 bases, leaving 8 bases between the germline ends. The CDR3: CASSFRGDNSPLHF. The CDR3 bases are TGTGCCAGCAGCTTCAGGGGTGATAATTCACCCCTCCACTTT.

This clone was observed a handful of times. The chain joins TRBV27 to TRBJ1-6, with TRBD1 identical over 9 bases. There are 15 residues in the CDR3. Germline lookup yields CDR1 MNHEY and CDR2 SMNVEV (reference sequence). The V gene end was trimmed by 4 bases and the J gene end by 8 bases; junction bases not matched to a gene: 6. The CDR3 bases are TGTGCCAGCAGTTCACAGGGGGCTTGGCATTCACCCCTCCACTTT. Its protein is CASSSQGAWHSPLHF.

The chain employs TRBV28 and TRBJ2-7, with TRBD1 as a possible D gene (5 bases). The V end was cut by 3 bases, the J end by 1 base, with 10 bases between. Looked up from germline, CDR1 is MDHEN and CDR2 is SYDVKM. The CDR3 is 14 amino acids. The DNA of the CDR3 is TGTGCCAGCAGTTTTGCGGCAGGGTCCTACGAGCAGTACTTC. Protein product: CASSFAAGSYEQYF.

J is TRBJ1-5 and V is TRBV5-1; D is possibly TRBD1 (5 bases). Trimming pared 0 bases from V and 9 bases from J, leaving 10 bases between. Germline V lookup: CDR1 SGHRS, CDR2 YFSETQ. The CDR3 is 13 residues long. This CDR3 reads CASSLGGDSPQHF. In DNA, the CDR3 is TGCGCCAGCAGCTTGGGGGGGGATTCGCCCCAGCATTTT.

V is TRBV6-1 and J is TRBJ1-4, with D perhaps TRBD1 (5 bases). Per germline, CDR1 MNHNS and CDR2 SASEGT. The CDR3 extends over 12 amino acids. Trimming removed 7 bases at V and 7 bases at J, with 10 bases between. Here the CDR3 reads CASTRRGEKLFF. The CDR3 DNA reads TGTGCCAGCACGCGAAGGGGTGAAAAACTGTTTTTT.

V gene TRBV7-6 combines with J gene TRBJ2-7, with 12 bases identical to TRBD2. Unmatched junction bases numbered 5, after V lost 2 bases and J lost 6 bases. The CDR3 runs 15 residues. CDR1 SGHVS and CDR2 FNYEAQ come from the germline V gene. The CDR3 region is CASSLLSLAGGEQYF. The CDR3 coding sequence is TGTGCCAGCAGCTTATTATCACTAGCGGGAGGCGAGCAGTACTTC.

The chain recombines TRBV29-1 with TRBJ1-1, with TRBD1 identical over 8 bases. The germline gives CDR1 SQVTM, CDR2 ANQGSEA. V dropped 7 bases and J dropped 3; count of bases not matched to a gene: 4. This CDR3 spans 12 amino acids. The CDR3 bases are TGCAGCGCTGACAGGGGCGACACTGAAGCTTTCTTT. Protein sequence: CSADRGDTEAFF.

V and J are TRBV2 and TRBJ1-2, with TRBD1 as a possible D gene (5 bases). This CDR3 region has 13 residues. CDR1 and CDR2 (germline): SNHLY, FYNNEI. The V end lost 6 bases, the J end lost 5 bases, and 13 bases lay between the germline ends. CDR3 DNA: TGTGCCAGCAGCCCCCGGGGGTTATATGGCTACACCTTC. Encoded protein: CASSPRGLYGYTF.

The chain combines TRBV28 with TRBJ2-7, with 9 bases that match TRBD2. Germline V gives CDR1 MDHEN, CDR2 SYDVKM. The trim removed 1 base at V and 2 bases at J, leaving 6 bases unmatched. The CDR3 runs to 16 residues. CDR3 sequence reads: CASSLFGSSGTYEQYF. The CDR3, as DNA: TGTGCCAGCAGTTTATTTGGGTCTAGCGGGACCTACGAGCAGTACTTC.

The chain recombines TRBV28 with TRBJ1-4; D ambiguous. The CDR3 contains 11 residues. Trimming removed 6 bases at V and 8 bases at J, with 7 bases between. Germline CDR1 MDHEN, CDR2 SYDVKM. The CDR3 sequence is CASRISEKLFF. The CDR3 nucleotides read TGTGCCAGCAGAATCTCCGAAAAACTGTTTTTT.

This clone is a singleton in its sample. The V and J genes are TRBV27 and TRBJ2-7; 7 bases line up with TRBD2. The V gene's germline CDR1 is MNHEY and CDR2 SMNVEV (reference sequence). The CDR3 has 12 residues. The junction had 3 bases not matched to a gene; V was cut back by 8 bases and J by 2 bases. The CDR3 loop is CASRGETYEQYF. Here the CDR3 DNA reads TGTGCCAGCCGGGGGGAAACCTACGAGCAGTACTTC.

V usage is TRBV15 and J usage is TRBJ1-1, with a possible D match to TRBD1 (5 bases). V lost 1 base, J lost 3 bases, and 12 bases lay in between. Per germline, CDR1 LNHNV and CDR2 YYDKDF (reference sequence). CDR3 length: 15 amino acids. The CDR3 loop is CATSRGVGVDTEAFF. CDR3 bases: TGTGCCACCAGCAGAGGGGTAGGGGTGGACACTGAAGCTTTCTTT. Full variable domain (remainder filled in from reference TRBV15 and TRBJ1-1): DAMVIQNPRYQVTQFGKPVTLSCSQTLNHNVMYWYQQKSSQAPKLLFHYYDKDFNNEADTPDNFQSRRPNTSFCFLDIRSPGLGDTAMYLCATSRGVGVDTEAFFGQGTRLTVV.

The rearrangement joins TRBV5-1 to TRBJ1-2; TRBD1 agrees at 8 bases. Germline V gene data show CDR1 as SGHRS and CDR2 as YFSETQ. V dropped 0 bases and J dropped 5; count of bases not matched to a gene: 15. The CDR3 sequence is 18 residues long. The chain's CDR3 is CASSLDNRDRSFEYGYTF. CDR3 in DNA: TGCGCCAGCAGCTTGGACAACCGGGACAGGTCTTTTGAGTATGGCTACACCTTC.

The V and J genes are TRBV9 and TRBJ1-5; no firm D call. Trimming shortened V by 0 bases and J by 1 base, and 8 bases separated the two germline ends. CDR3 size: 15 residues. In germline, CDR1 is SGDLS, CDR2 YYNGEE. DNA of the CDR3: TGTGCCAGCAGCGTAGATCTGAGGAGCAATCAGCCCCAGCATTTT. This encodes CASSVDLRSNQPQHF.